These 22 T cell receptor beta chains share one sample of origin, sequenced in a study of a mutant IDH1 vaccine in newly diagnosed glioma (dated by TCRdb to the early 2020s). Library preparation employed the immunoSEQ multiplex PCR assay. Sourced from immuneACCESS, this table was stored by TCRdb with only in-frame sequences that have V and J called. A share of the clones is absent; for the studies checked, an unresolved V gene accounts for under half, and the remainder has no known explanation. In all, the sample holds about 48,000 clones, and 70% to 85% of those were seen once. Of the sample, 5.5% to 8.5% falls within the top ten clones. The time point label for this specimen denotes: week 35, safety follow-up. Each vaccine dose was 300 ug of a 20-mer mutant IDH1 peptide in Montanide, given subcutaneously with topical imiquimod. Their specific antigens are unknown. Here the sequenced sample was PBMCs, taken from a glioma patient whose treatment included an IDH1 peptide vaccine. The source of these receptors is a man between 35 and 55 years old with glioma.

The rearrangement uses TRBV9 and TRBJ1-2, with D unresolved. The V end was cut by 0 bases, the J end by 3 bases, with 6 bases between. The germline V gene has CDR1 SGDLS and CDR2 YYNGEE. The CDR3 is 13 residues long. The CDR3 sequence is CASSVEQYYGYTF. DNA for the CDR3: TGTGCCAGCAGCGTAGAACAGTACTATGGCTACACCTTC.

The rearrangement uses TRBV6-1 and TRBJ2-2, with TRBD1 identical over 12 bases. The CDR3 length is 16 residues. Germline trimming cut 5 bases from V and 2 bases from J; bases unmatched to any gene: 3. Germline loops: CDR1 MNHNS, CDR2 SASEGT. The CDR3 loop reads CASSKGTGGNTGELFF. CDR3 bases: TGTGCCAGCAGTAAAGGGACAGGGGGCAACACCGGGGAGCTGTTTTTT.

This clone was observed a single time. This sequence joins TRBV5-1 and TRBJ1-2; 7 bases are shared with TRBD1. Trimming cost V 0 bases and J 4 bases; bases outside gene matches: 6. CDR1 SGHRS and CDR2 YFSETQ come from the germline V gene. CDR3 size: 15 residues. The CDR3 here is CASSLVGQHLYGYTF. In DNA form, the CDR3 reads TGCGCCAGCAGCTTGGTGGGACAGCACCTCTATGGCTACACCTTC.

Only a few counts were recorded for this clone. J is TRBJ2-5 and V is TRBV6-5, with D perhaps matching TRBD1 (7 bases). The CDR3 is made up of 14 amino acids. Germline V gene sequence: CDR1 MNHEY, CDR2 SVGAGI. V shed 2 bases and J shed 4 bases, with 11 bases lying between them. The CDR3 region has the DNA TGTGCCAGCAGTTACGCGGGGACAGTAGAGACCCAGTACTTC. It translates to CASSYAGTVETQYF.

The genes are TRBV4-2 and TRBJ2-5; 13 positions match TRBD2. The CDR3 has 15 residues. Germline trimming cut 5 bases from V and 4 bases from J; bases unmatched to any gene: 4. Germline V gene data show CDR1 as LGHNA and CDR2 as YNFKEQ. The CDR3: CASSGTSGAPETQYF. CDR3 sequence (DNA): TGTGCCAGCAGCGGGACTAGCGGGGCCCCAGAGACCCAGTACTTC.

The chain has TRBV6-1 and TRBJ1-2; the D gene is possibly TRBD1 (6 bases). Germline loops: CDR1 MNHNS, CDR2 SASEGT. V shed 4 bases and J shed 1 base, with 7 bases lying between them. The CDR3 extends over 13 amino acids. The CDR3 sequence is CASSGRGNYGYTF. For the CDR3, the DNA is TGTGCCAGCAGTGGCAGGGGTAACTATGGCTACACCTTC.

Details on this clone: One end of the junction varies from germline; a read error may be responsible. The genes are TRBV6-1 and TRBJ1-5; D gene ambiguous. The CDR3 is 11 residues long. Germline values: CDR1 MNHNS, CDR2 SASEGT. The CDR3 bases are TGTGCCAGCAGAGAAGTGGGGCCCCAGCATTTT. It is translated as CASREVGPQHF.

The rearrangement links TRBV7-9 to TRBJ2-7; the D gene is possibly TRBD1 (7 bases). The V gene lost 7 bases and the J gene lost 0 bases, with 13 bases spanning the gap. There are 14 residues in the CDR3. Germline V CDR1 and CDR2: SEHNR, FQNEAQ (reference sequence). CDR3 amino acids: CASTSRGDSYEQYF. The CDR3 DNA reads as TGTGCCAGCACCTCCAGGGGGGACTCCTACGAGCAGTACTTC.

On this clone: One end of the junction varies from germline; a read error may be responsible. J is TRBJ2-7 and V is TRBV7-7; perhaps D is TRBD1 or TRBD2 (5 bases each). The V gene's germline CDR1 is SSHAT and CDR2 FNYEAQ (reference sequence). This CDR3 has 13 amino acids. The CDR3 sequence: CASSPTVGGEQYF. As DNA, the CDR3 is TGTGCTAGCAGCCCGACGGTTGGGGGCGAGCAGTACTTC.

The chain has TRBV6-6 and TRBJ1-5, with 7 positions matching TRBD1. The V segment lost 4 bases and the J segment 4 bases; nucleotides outside the gene matches: 7. The germline CDR1 and CDR2 sequences are MNHNY and SVGAGI (reference sequence). The CDR3 runs 15 residues. CDR3 in amino acids: CASSFKRQGNQPQHF. The DNA for the CDR3 is TGTGCCAGCAGTTTCAAAAGACAGGGAAATCAGCCCCAGCATTTT.

The CDR3 sequence: CASSYFVGELFF. The CDR3 DNA follows: TGTGCCAGCAGTTACTTTGTGGGGGAGCTGTTTTTT. The chain combines TRBV6-6 with TRBJ2-2; D is unresolved. Trimming pared 1 base from V and 8 bases from J, leaving 5 bases between. This CDR3 spans 12 amino acids. CDR1 and CDR2 (germline): MNHNY, SVGAGI (reference sequence).

The chain recombines TRBV13 with TRBJ1-3, with D perhaps matching TRBD1 (5 bases). From germline, CDR1 is PRHDT and CDR2 FYEKMQ (reference sequence). The CDR3 loop spans 15 amino acids. V lost 0 bases and J lost 4, with 10 bases in between. CDR3 in DNA: TGTGCCAGCAGCTTAGGCCGGGACGCAGGAAACACCATATATTTT. This codes for CASSLGRDAGNTIYF.

The DNA of the CDR3 is TGTGCCAGCAGTTACTCCGGGGTTGGCAAAAACATTCAGTACTTC. This encodes CASSYSGVGKNIQYF. The V call is TRBV6-5, the J call TRBJ2-4, with D tentatively TRBD2 (5 bases). This CDR3 comprises 15 residues. V shed 0 bases and J shed 3 bases, with 9 bases lying between them. Germline V gene sequence: CDR1 MNHEY, CDR2 SVGAGI.

This chain joins TRBV6-6 and TRBJ1-5, with D unclear. The CDR3 totals 13 residues. Per germline, CDR1 MNHNY and CDR2 SVGAGI (reference sequence). The ends were cut back, 2 bases at V and 10 bases at J, with 12 bases in the middle. This chain's CDR3 is CASSYPSSAPQHF. The CDR3 nucleotides read TGTGCCAGCAGTTACCCTTCTTCCGCCCCCCAGCATTTT.

The V call is TRBV7-6, the J call TRBJ2-2; D is undetermined. The ends were cut back, 0 bases at V and 3 bases at J, with 8 bases in the middle. The germline gives CDR1 SGHVS, CDR2 FNYEAQ. This CDR3 has 15 amino acids. This chain's CDR3 is CASSLATGYTGELFF. The CDR3 bases are TGTGCCAGCAGCTTAGCAACCGGGTACACCGGGGAGCTGTTTTTT. Drawing the rest from reference TRBV7-6 and TRBJ2-2, the complete variable domain is GAGVSQSPRYKVTKRGQDVALRCDPISGHVSLYWYRQALGQGPEFLTYFNYEAQQDKSGLPNDRFSAERPEGSISTLTIQRTEQRDSAMYRCASSLATGYTGELFFGEGSRLTVL.

This clone was picked up a small number of times. The chain combines TRBV6-1 with TRBJ2-7; D gene unclear. V lost 3 bases to trimming and J lost 4 bases, with 10 bases between them. The germline CDR1 and CDR2 sequences are MNHNS and SASEGT. The CDR3 length is 13 residues. DNA for the CDR3: TGTGCCAGCAGTGATGGGTTCGGATACGAGCAGTACTTC. Translating gives CASSDGFGYEQYF.

V gene TRBV5-4 combines with J gene TRBJ1-4, with D unclear. The V and J ends lost 0 bases and 5 bases respectively, with 5 bases between them. CDR1 is SGHNT, CDR2 YYREEE, per germline (reference sequence). The CDR3 contains 13 residues. The CDR3 spells CASSLALNEKLFF. The CDR3 nucleotides are TGTGCCAGCAGCTTGGCACTCAATGAAAAACTGTTTTTT.

The J gene is TRBJ1-2, the V gene TRBV5-4, with 7 nucleotides matching TRBD1. There are 13 residues in the CDR3. V trimming: 4 bases; J trimming: 4 bases; junction bases outside the gene matches: 4. From germline, CDR1 is SGHNT and CDR2 YYREEE (reference sequence). CDR3 DNA sequence: TGTGCCAGCAGCCCATGGGACAGCTATGGCTACACCTTC. Its translation is CASSPWDSYGYTF.

In its sample, this clone was seen once. This rearrangement joins TRBV6-6 to TRBJ2-1; 8 bases are shared with TRBD2. V lost 0 bases to trimming and J lost 6 bases; unmatched junction nucleotides: 1. Germline CDR1 and CDR2: MNHNY and SVGAGI (reference sequence). CDR3 length: 14 amino acids. The CDR3 DNA sequence: TGTGCCAGCAGTTACTCCGGGGGGGCCAATGAGCAGTTCTTC. Its protein is CASSYSGGANEQFF.

CDR3 bases: TGTGCCTGGAGCGCCGTCGGGGACGCAAAACTGTTTTTT. This gives the protein CAWSAVGDAKLFF. The rearrangement links TRBV30 to TRBJ1-4; tentatively, D is TRBD1 (5 bases). The CDR3 has 13 amino acids. V lost 3 bases and J lost 10, with 15 bases in between. CDR1 and CDR2 from the germline V gene are GTSNPN and SVGIG (reference sequence). Based on the CDR3 plus reference TRBV30 and TRBJ1-4, the full variable domain is SQTIHQWPATLVQPVGSPLSLECTVEGTSNPNLYWYRQAAGRGLQLLFYSVGIGQISSEVPQNLSASRPQDRQFILSSKKLLLSDSGFYLCAWSAVGDAKLFFGSGTQLSVL.

CDR3 sequence: CASGGGANTGELFF. CDR3 sequence (DNA): TGTGCCAGCGGCGGGGGGGCGAACACCGGGGAGCTGTTTTTT. V and J are TRBV7-9 and TRBJ2-2; 9 positions agree with TRBD2. With V trimmed by 8 bases and J by 0 bases, 1 base remained unmatched. The V gene's germline CDR1 is SEHNR and CDR2 FQNEAQ (reference sequence). This CDR3 region has 14 residues.

This rearrangement joins TRBV5-1 to TRBJ2-7; 10 bases match TRBD1. Germline values: CDR1 SGHRS, CDR2 YFSETQ. The CDR3 is 14 amino acids. V trimming: 0 bases; J trimming: 5 bases; junction bases outside the gene matches: 2. In nucleotides, the CDR3 is TGCGCCAGCAGCTTGGGGGGACAGGGGAACGAGCAGTACTTC. This encodes CASSLGGQGNEQYF.